This is a list of T cell receptor beta chains from one sample in a study of cytomegalovirus exposure and HLA in healthy donors. This table comes from immunoSEQ multiplex PCR, and its TCRdb copy is limited to in-frame clones, with some not included. The repertoire consists of 95,000 to 110,000 clones, with 60% to 80% occurring once and the leading ten covering 5.8%. Sequencing input: PBMCs. The receptor source for this set is a man aged 55 to 70 in good health and CMV-seropositive. The CDR3 runs from the conserved cysteine through the conserved F or W. D genes are given only for firm matches. Only some rows state a clone size, as once, few, many or a class for expanded clones.

d_gene	v_gene	j_gene	len	abundance	CDR3nt	CDR3aa
TRBD1	TRBV5-4	TRBJ2-1	16	.	TGTGCCAGCAGCTCGGGGACGGACAGGGGGAAGAATGAGCAGTTCTTC	CASSSGTDRGKNEQFF
.	TRBV10-3	TRBJ2-3	14	.	TGTGCCATCAGTAAGAACCTAGGTACAGATACGCAGTATTTT	CAISKNLGTDTQYF
.	TRBV20-1	TRBJ1-1	10	.	TGCAGTGCTAGGGAGGCTGAAGCTTTCTTT	CSAREAEAFF
.	TRBV5-8	TRBJ1-2	15	.	TGTGCCAGCAGCCCTACGGACAGAACTAACTATGGCTACACCTTC	CASSPTDRTNYGYTF
TRBD2	TRBV11-2	TRBJ2-3	16	.	TGTGCCAGCAGCTTAGGAGGAGCGGGGGCTACAGATACGCAGTATTTT	CASSLGGAGATDTQYF
TRBD2	TRBV4-2	TRBJ2-7	17	.	TGTGCCAGCAGCCCCCGTTCGAGCGGGGGGATCTCCTACGAGCAGTACTTC	CASSPRSSGGISYEQYF
.	TRBV6-5	TRBJ2-1	14	few	TGTGCCAGCAGTTGGGGGGTGCCCTACAATGAGCAGTTCTTC	CASSWGVPYNEQFF
TRBD2	TRBV4-2	TRBJ2-1	17	once	TGTGCCAGCAGCCACGAAATGGCGGGGGGGCCGGGCAATGAGCAGTTCTTC	CASSHEMAGGPGNEQFF
.	TRBV6-1	TRBJ1-3	16	.	TGTGCCAGCAGTGAGAGCCACCCGAGCTCTGGAAACACCATATATTTT	CASSESHPSSGNTIYF
TRBD2	TRBV27	TRBJ2-2	14	.	TGTGCCAGCAGCCGGGGGGCGAACACCGGGGAGCTGTTTTTT	CASSRGANTGELFF
.	TRBV5-6	TRBJ1-4	15	.	TGTGCCAGCAGCTTGACAGGCGGTTTGTTCGAAAAACTGTTTTTT	CASSLTGGLFEKLFF
.	TRBV7-8	TRBJ1-5	16	.	TGTGCCAGCAGCTTAGTCCTGGGGGCTGTGGGTCAGCCCCAGCATTTT	CASSLVLGAVGQPQHF
.	TRBV5-1	TRBJ2-2	15	.	TGCGCCAGCAGCTTGTCCGGACAGAACACCGGGGAGCTGTTTTTT	CASSLSGQNTGELFF
.	TRBV6-6	TRBJ2-7	14	.	TGTGCCAGCGGGGAGAGGGTACGCTCCTACGAGCAGTACTTC	CASGERVRSYEQYF
.	TRBV27	TRBJ2-7	15	.	TGTGCCAGCAGTTTATCGAGAGGCGCTACCTACGAGCAGTACTTC	CASSLSRGATYEQYF
TRBD1	TRBV19	TRBJ2-1	16	.	TGTGCCAGTAGCCCCTCTGGGGACAGGGGGCTTGGTGAGCAGTTCTTC	CASSPSGDRGLGEQFF
.	TRBV14	TRBJ1-3	16	.	TGTGCCAGCAGCCAATCCATCCCAGACTCTGGAAACACCATATATTTT	CASSQSIPDSGNTIYF
.	TRBV28	TRBJ1-2	13	.	TGTGCCAGCAGTCGGCCGGGATCCTATGGCTACACCTTC	CASSRPGSYGYTF
TRBD1	TRBV19	TRBJ1-1	16	.	TGTGCCAGTAGTCCCTGGACAGGGGGCCCTAAAACTGAAGCTTTCTTT	CASSPWTGGPKTEAFF
TRBD1	TRBV10-2	TRBJ2-7	14	.	TGCGCCAGCTCCAAGGCCGGGACAGGCTACGAGCAGTACTTC	CASSKAGTGYEQYF
.	TRBV15	TRBJ2-2	14	few	TGTGCCACCAGCAGAGGGACAGAAACCGGGGAGCTGTTTTTT	CATSRGTETGELFF
.	TRBV7-2	TRBJ1-2	15	.	TGTGCCAGCAGCTTATTCGGGGAGGTTGACTATGGCTACACCTTC	CASSLFGEVDYGYTF
TRBD1	TRBV7-2	TRBJ2-3	13	.	TGTGCCAGCGGAAGGACAGGGCCAGATACGCAGTATTTT	CASGRTGPDTQYF
.	TRBV6-5	TRBJ1-2	14	.	TGTGCCATCAGGCGCAGCGGGACCCCGAGGGGCTACACCTTC	CAIRRSGTPRGYTF
.	TRBV13	TRBJ2-6	17	once	TGTGCCAGCAGCTTAGATGGGACACGTTCTGGGGCCAACGTCCTGACTTTC	CASSLDGTRSGANVLTF
TRBD2	TRBV11-2	TRBJ2-5	16	.	TGTGCCAGCAGCTTGCGTAGCGGGGGCGTCCAAGAGACCCAGTACTTC	CASSLRSGGVQETQYF
.	TRBV10-2	TRBJ1-2	13	.	TGCGCCAGCAGTGAGTCGAAGCGCGATGGCTACACCTTC	CASSESKRDGYTF
.	TRBV5-4	TRBJ1-2	15	.	TGTGCCAGCAGCTTAGGGGCCTCACTTAACTATGGCTACACCTTC	CASSLGASLNYGYTF
TRBD2	TRBV5-1	TRBJ2-7	13	.	TGCGCCAGCAGCGCGGGAGATTGGGACGAGCAGTACTTC	CASSAGDWDEQYF
TRBD1	TRBV28	TRBJ1-5	17	.	TGTACCAGCAGTTTATTTCGGGGACAGGGGGCTCGACAGCCCCAGCATTTT	CTSSLFRGQGARQPQHF
.	TRBV7-8	TRBJ1-1	13	few	TGTGCCAGCAGCTTATACTCAGGGGTGGAAGCTTTCTTT	CASSLYSGVEAFF
.	TRBV19	TRBJ2-4	16	.	TGTGCCAGTAGTATAGCCCGGGCACTGGAGGGGAACATTCAGTACTTC	CASSIARALEGNIQYF
.	TRBV7-2	TRBJ1-1	12	.	TGTGCCAGCAGCTTAGCGCGGGGTGAAGCTTTCTTT	CASSLARGEAFF
TRBD1	TRBV9	TRBJ1-5	15	.	TGTGCCAGCAGCGCCCCCGGGACAGTTAATCAGCCCCAGCATTTT	CASSAPGTVNQPQHF
TRBD1	TRBV5-6	TRBJ2-2	17	few	TGTGCCAGCAGCTTGGAGGGACAGGGGGAAGGGACCGGGGAGCTGTTTTTT	CASSLEGQGEGTGELFF
TRBD2	TRBV5-1	TRBJ2-1	16	.	TGCGCCAGCAGCTTGGAGGCTAGCGGGGGGTATGACGAGCAGTTCTTC	CASSLEASGGYDEQFF
TRBD2	TRBV7-2	TRBJ2-5	17	.	TGTGCCAGCAGCCTTTGGGGCCTAGCGGGGGGGCAAGAGACCCAGTACTTC	CASSLWGLAGGQETQYF
TRBD2	TRBV4-1	TRBJ2-3	17	.	TGCGCCAGCAGCCAAGCCGGACTAGCGGGGGGGACAGATACGCAGTATTTT	CASSQAGLAGGTDTQYF
.	TRBV11-2	TRBJ2-1	15	.	TGTGCCAGCAGCTTAGAAGGGACATCCTACAATGAGCAGTTCTTC	CASSLEGTSYNEQFF
.	TRBV29-1	TRBJ2-1	15	.	TGCAGCGTTGAGGCGGGGGCGGCCTCCTACAATGAGCAGTTCTTC	CSVEAGAASYNEQFF
TRBD2	TRBV11-2	TRBJ2-1	15	once	TGTGCCAGCAGACGACGGGGGGGGCCATCCAGCGAGCAGTTCTTC	CASRRRGGPSSEQFF
.	TRBV6-4	TRBJ2-3	14	few	TGTGCCAGCAGTGCGGGGGGCCCCACAGATACGCAGTATTTT	CASSAGGPTDTQYF
.	TRBV6-1	TRBJ1-6	15	few	TGTGCCAGCAGTGAATCGGGGAGCCATAATTCACCCCTCCACTTT	CASSESGSHNSPLHF
.	TRBV6-1	TRBJ1-1	16	few	TGTGCCAGCAGTGGCCTCAAACCTCGGGGGGGAACTGAAGCTTTCTTT	CASSGLKPRGGTEAFF
.	TRBV9	TRBJ2-3	12	.	TGTGCCAGCAGCGCCATCACAGATACGCAGTATTTT	CASSAITDTQYF
.	TRBV6-6	TRBJ2-5	14	.	TGTGCCAGCAGTTACTCCAGGGAAGGGGAGACCCAGTACTTC	CASSYSREGETQYF